This record concerns one T cell receptor (beta chain) sequence. In its sample, this clonotype was seen many times. The target of this receptor is not known. Qualities for individual bases were not recorded, and no much larger clone is one base off. These data come from a study of T cell repertoires in cytomegalovirus infection (dated by TCRdb to between 2018 and 2020). Background on the whole study: Donor HLA type was relevant to the analysis, as public TCR beta signatures indicated carriage of CMV infection together with the matching HLA type.

Points the paper makes about the study in general: The ex vivo response was dominated by HLA-C-restricted CMV-specific TCR beta clonotypes, and the single most frequent clonotype in two of eight donors was supplied by these HLA-C-restricted clonotypes. Cumulative frequency of public TCR beta family members discriminated carriers of CMV infection plus the relevant HLA type in this cohort and an independent roughly 330-donor cohort.

Instrument on record: Illumina HiSeq 1500. The public reads were reprocessed in TCRdb via fastp at Q25 and MiXCR, keeping in-frame beta chains. Rows matching on CDR3 protein sequence are summarized as one entry with the most common DNA and genes. The sample includes 85,000 to 120,000 distinct CDR3 sequences, with approximately 17% observed a single time. More than 7% of the sample belongs to the ten largest clones. V lost 6 bases and J lost 6 bases; the stretch between them is 12 bases long. The CDR3, from cysteine to phenylalanine, totals 12 residues. Here the CDR3 DNA is all that survives: 36 bases in frame from base 1. From the germline V gene, CDR1 is SGHVS and CDR2 is FQNEAQ.

The receptor was derived from a human donor in good health (CMV status not recorded). Some clones in this sample may be carry-over from other donors' samples. The rearranged chain carries TRBV7-8 and TRBJ2-7, with the D segment possibly TRBD1 or TRBD2, each aligning over 5 bases. Sequencing used PBMCs. The CDR3 here reads CASRGRGLEQYF. The DNA reads TGTGCCAGCAGGGGACGAGGGCTCGAGCAGTACTTC.